The 30 T cell receptor beta chains listed next were all sequenced from one sample in a study of T cells in Graves' hyperthyroidism and ophthalmopathy. From RNA transcripts, TCR beta CDR3 regions were amplified. Using the HTBI primer set, a first-round RT-PCR was run on the TCR CDR3. TCRdb recomputed calls from the multiplex PCR reads with MiXCR, one row per CDR3 protein. The table has around 620,000 distinct CDR3 sequences, roughly 17% seen once; the top ten hold less than 4.5%. What was sequenced was blood. The receptors stem from a woman aged 30 to 39 with Graves' hyperthyroidism.

This clonotype has a count of ten or more. The chain is built from TRBV4-2 and TRBJ2-7; 7 bases fit TRBD2. Germline assignment: CDR1 LGHNA and CDR2 YNFKEQ. J lost 3 bases, V lost 3 bases, and 5 bases had no gene match. The CDR3 totals 14 residues. The CDR3 sequence is CASSQGLTLYEQYF. The CDR3 DNA follows: TGTGCCAGCAGCCAGGGACTAACCCTCTACGAGCAGTACTTC.

The CDR3: CATSDSGQTNIQYF. The CDR3 nucleotides are TGTGCCACCAGTGATTCGGGACAGACAAACATTCAGTACTTC. The chain couples TRBV24-1 to TRBJ2-4, with TRBD1 identical over 7 bases. The V segment lost 2 bases and the J segment 6 bases; nucleotides outside the gene matches: 3. The CDR3 length is 14 residues. The germline V gene encodes CDR1 KGHDR and CDR2 SFDVKD.

This clonotype was picked up many times. This chain joins TRBV20-1 and TRBJ1-1, with D uncertain. Germline-derived CDR1 and CDR2 are DFQATT and SNEGSKA (reference sequence). The CDR3 contains 15 residues. Trimming took off 1 base at V and 5 bases at J, with 17 bases between the two ends. Written as DNA, the CDR3 is TGCAGTGCTAGAGTCCCCGTCCTCCTAAGGACTGAAGCTTTCTTT. Protein: CSARVPVLLRTEAFF.

This clonotype showed up many times. This sequence joins TRBV28 and TRBJ1-2; the match to TRBD1 covers 7 bases. V shed 2 bases, J shed 7 bases, and the junction held 4 bases outside the gene matches. Per the germline V gene, CDR1 is MDHEN and CDR2 is SYDVKM. This CDR3 has 13 amino acids. Here the CDR3 DNA reads TGTGCCAGCAGTTTAAGGGGGCAAGGTGGCTACACCTTC. Amino acid sequence: CASSLRGQGGYTF.

This clonotype was detected many times. This rearrangement joins TRBV20-1 to TRBJ2-7; no firm D call. The germline gives CDR1 DFQATT, CDR2 SNEGSKA (reference sequence). V was cut by 0 bases and J by 6 bases, with 18 bases left in between. The CDR3 has 15 amino acids. In DNA form, the CDR3 reads TGCAGTGCTAGAGATGTCGCGCCAGCCGGGTTCGAGCAGTACTTC. Amino acid sequence: CSARDVAPAGFEQYF.

This clonotype was detected ten times or more. The rearrangement joins TRBV28 to TRBJ2-7; 10 positions match TRBD2. J lost 4 bases, V lost 6 bases, and 9 bases had no gene match. Germline V gene lookup returns CDR1 MDHEN and CDR2 SYDVKM. The CDR3 runs to 15 residues. The CDR3 loop reads CASSQNPGLAYEQYF. CDR3 in DNA: TGTGCCAGCAGCCAAAACCCGGGACTAGCGTACGAGCAGTACTTC.

The rearrangement uses TRBV7-9 and TRBJ2-2, with no clear D. The germline CDR1 and CDR2 sequences are SEHNR and FQNEAQ (reference sequence). Trimming pared 1 base from V and 3 bases from J, leaving 9 bases between. This CDR3 contains 15 residues. The CDR3 loop is CASSLGITDTGELFF. In DNA, the CDR3 is TGTGCCAGCAGCTTAGGAATAACAGACACCGGGGAGCTGTTTTTT.

This clonotype was counted many times. V gene TRBV7-9 combines with J gene TRBJ2-5, with TRBD1 identical over 7 bases. The germline CDR1 and CDR2 sequences are SEHNR and FQNEAQ (reference sequence). V dropped 3 bases and J dropped 2; count of bases not matched to a gene: 15. The CDR3 is 18 residues long. The CDR3 bases are TGTGCCAGCAGCTTCAGGACAGGAGCCGATAGAAGTCAAGAGACCCAGTACTTC. Its translation is CASSFRTGADRSQETQYF.

This chain links TRBV27 with TRBJ1-2, with D uncertain. CDR3 length: 15 amino acids. V shed 2 bases and J shed 3 bases, with 13 bases lying between them. Germline V lookup: CDR1 MNHEY, CDR2 SMNVEV (reference sequence). For the CDR3, the DNA is TGTGCCAGCAGTTTAGATGGGCTAGGTGACTATGGCTACACCTTC. This sequence encodes CASSLDGLGDYGYTF.

This clonotype was counted only a few times. The rearrangement links TRBV19 to TRBJ1-2; D unclear. Trimming left V 8 bases short and J 0 bases short, with 16 bases between. CDR3 length equals 15 residues. The germline CDR1 and CDR2 sequences are LNHDA and SQIVND (reference sequence). The CDR3 reads CASSPYGSPNYGYTF. The CDR3 coding sequence is TGTGCCAGTTCCCCTTACGGATCACCTAACTATGGCTACACCTTC.

This clonotype has at least ten counts. This chain uses TRBV5-1 with TRBJ2-7, with TRBD2 identical over 9 bases. With V trimmed by 4 bases and J by 7 bases, 9 bases remained unmatched. Germline V gene lookup returns CDR1 SGHRS and CDR2 YFSETQ. This CDR3 has 14 amino acids. CDR3 in DNA: TGCGCCAGCAGCAGGACTAGCGAGTTGTGGGAGCAGTACTTC. This sequence encodes CASSRTSELWEQYF.

The genes are TRBV12-3 or TRBV12-4 and TRBJ2-7; 10 bases fit TRBD1. Unmatched junction bases numbered 14, after V lost 8 bases and J lost 7 bases. The CDR3 consists of 15 residues. In nucleotides, the CDR3 is TGTGCCAGCTCCGAGACAGGGGGCGCGGTGGGTGAGCAGTACTTC. This codes for CASSETGGAVGEQYF.

This clonotype was picked up many times. The chain has TRBV5-1 and TRBJ2-2; 10 nucleotides align to TRBD2. The ends lost 2 bases at V and 2 bases at J; junction bases unmatched: 3. This CDR3 has 16 amino acids. The germline V gene has CDR1 SGHRS and CDR2 YFSETQ. The CDR3 DNA follows: TGCGCCAGCAGCTTAACTAGCGGGGTCAACACCGGGGAGCTGTTTTTT. This codes for CASSLTSGVNTGELFF.

The CDR3 nucleotides read TGTGCCAGCTCACCACTGACAGGTTCCGGGGAGCTGTTTTTT. This sequence encodes CASSPLTGSGELFF. This chain connects TRBV18 to TRBJ2-2, with TRBD1 as a possible D gene (6 bases). The ends were cut back, 1 base at V and 6 bases at J, with 9 bases in the middle. The CDR3 spans 14 residues. Per germline, CDR1 KGHSH and CDR2 LQKENI.

Ten or more counts support this clonotype. This chain uses TRBV3-1 with TRBJ2-5; TRBD2 might be the D (5 bases). There are 14 residues in the CDR3. V was cut by 3 bases and J by 2 bases, with 10 bases left in between. From germline, CDR1 is LGHDT and CDR2 YNNKEL (reference sequence). CDR3 protein: CASSHGEWQETQYF. The CDR3 DNA is TGTGCCAGCAGCCACGGGGAGTGGCAAGAGACCCAGTACTTC.

As DNA, the CDR3 is TGCAGTGCCCCTAACAGGGTGGGGGCTATCTATGGCTACACCTTC. It yields the protein CSAPNRVGAIYGYTF. The chain recombines TRBV20-1 with TRBJ1-2; D possibly corresponds to TRBD1 (6 bases). Germline CDR1 is DFQATT and CDR2 is SNEGSKA (reference sequence). With 6 bases removed from V and 4 bases from J, the gap between germline ends came to 21 bases. The CDR3 length is 15 residues.

For this clonotype: This may be a read error: a much more frequent sequence differs by one nucleotide. This sequence joins TRBV20-1 and TRBJ2-5; a possible D gene is TRBD2 (6 bases). This CDR3 has 14 amino acids. Germline CDR1 reads DFQATT; CDR2 reads SNEGSKA (reference sequence). The CDR3 protein is CSASRSGRGETHYF. In DNA form, the CDR3 reads TGCAGTGCTAGCCGTAGCGGCCGAGGGGAGACCCACTACTTC.

This clonotype was detected a few times. The rearrangement uses TRBV12-3 or TRBV12-4 and TRBJ2-1, with a tentative D call TRBD2 (5 bases). CDR3 length equals 13 residues. Trimming cost V 6 bases and J 8 bases, with 14 bases left between them. CDR3 bases: TGTGCCAGCAGGATACTTGGACTGGATGAGCAGTTCTTC. Translation: CASRILGLDEQFF.

Many counts were recorded for this clonotype. The V gene is TRBV27, the J gene TRBJ2-3; D perhaps matches TRBD2 (6 bases). This CDR3 has 14 residues. CDR1 is MNHEY and CDR2 is SMNVEV in the germline V gene (reference sequence). Trimming cost V 6 bases and J 4 bases, with 14 bases left between them. The CDR3 sequence is CASSPRLVSDTQYF. The CDR3 DNA follows: TGTGCCAGCAGCCCCCGACTAGTTTCAGATACGCAGTATTTT.

This rearrangement joins TRBV6-1 to TRBJ1-1, with D perhaps matching TRBD1 (5 bases). The length of the CDR3 is 15 residues. V lost 5 bases, J lost 4 bases, and 17 bases lay in between. Germline CDR1 and CDR2: MNHNS and SASEGT. The CDR3 sequence is CASSRSGWGGTEAFF. In nucleotides, the CDR3 is TGTGCCAGCAGTCGATCAGGGTGGGGCGGCACTGAAGCTTTCTTT.

The chain employs TRBV3-1 and TRBJ2-5; D gene uncertain. V was cut by 0 bases and J by 5 bases, with 4 bases left in between. The CDR3 covers 12 residues. Germline CDR1 and CDR2: LGHDT and YNNKEL (reference sequence). The CDR3 loop reads CASSQEPETQYF. CDR3 DNA sequence: TGTGCCAGCAGCCAAGAACCGGAGACCCAGTACTTC.

This clonotype was seen many times. For the CDR3, the DNA is TGTGCCAGCAGTACAGGGTGGGGTCAGCCCCAGCATTTT. Translated, it gives CASSTGWGQPQHF. This chain connects TRBV28 to TRBJ1-5; perhaps TRBD1 as D (6 bases). With 5 bases removed from V and 6 bases from J, the gap between germline ends came to 11 bases. The germline CDR1 and CDR2 sequences are MDHEN and SYDVKM. The CDR3 length is 13 residues.

This clonotype was counted at least ten times. The chain combines TRBV12-3 or TRBV12-4 with TRBJ2-2, with D unresolved. The CDR3 length is 11 residues. V lost 5 bases, J lost 7 bases, and 5 bases lay in between. CDR3 DNA sequence: TGTGCCAGCAGTAGTAACGGGGAGCTGTTTTTT. This codes for CASSSNGELFF.

At least ten counts were recorded for this clonotype. The CDR3: CASSSSGSTGETQYF. Here the CDR3 DNA reads TGTGCCAGCAGCTCTAGCGGGAGTACCGGGGAGACCCAGTACTTC. The chain carries TRBV7-2 and TRBJ2-5, with 10 bases matching TRBD2. Trimming took 4 bases from V and 5 from J; bases not matched to a gene: 7. Per germline, CDR1 SGHTA and CDR2 FQGNSA. There are 15 residues in the CDR3.

The rearrangement uses TRBV7-8 and TRBJ2-1, with 14 bases aligning to TRBD2. Germline V gene data show CDR1 as SGHVS and CDR2 as FQNEAQ. The CDR3 is 19 amino acids. The J segment lost 1 base and the V segment lost 5 bases, leaving 10 bases of the junction unmatched. The CDR3: CASSNHPGLAGASYNEQFF. CDR3 nucleotide sequence: TGTGCCAGCAGCAATCATCCGGGACTAGCGGGAGCATCCTACAATGAGCAGTTCTTC.

This clonotype was counted many times. The chain uses TRBV10-1 and TRBJ2-1; 9 bases agree with TRBD1. The CDR3 is 13 residues long. Trimming at V came to 7 bases and at J to 9 bases, leaving 7 bases not matched to a gene. The germline gives CDR1 WNHNN, CDR2 SYGVQD (reference sequence). The CDR3 is CASKRDRAGEQFF. The DNA for the CDR3 is TGCGCCAGCAAACGGGACAGGGCCGGTGAGCAGTTCTTC.

This clonotype occurred a few times. The chain carries TRBV20-1 and TRBJ2-4; D is unresolved. Trimming removed 2 bases at V and 8 bases at J, with 16 bases between. The length of the CDR3 is 14 residues. CDR1 is DFQATT, CDR2 SNEGSKA, per germline (reference sequence). This chain's CDR3 is CSARPLVLADIQYF. CDR3 nucleotide sequence: TGCAGTGCTAGACCCCTCGTACTGGCGGACATTCAGTACTTC.

The chain employs TRBV6-2 or TRBV6-3 and TRBJ1-4, with TRBD1 matching 8 bases. The CDR3 has 14 residues. The germline CDR1 and CDR2 sequences are MNHEY and SVGEGT. Trimming removed 5 bases from V and 8 bases from J; junction bases left unmatched: 7. DNA for the CDR3: TGTGCCAGCAGTCCCTGGACAGGGAGGGAAAAACTGTTTTTT. Translating it yields CASSPWTGREKLFF.

There are a few counts of this clonotype. The chain carries TRBV5-5 and TRBJ1-3; D is uncertain. The V and J ends lost 0 bases and 3 bases respectively, with 10 bases between them. The CDR3 has 15 amino acids. The germline V gene encodes CDR1 SGHKS and CDR2 YYEKEE (reference sequence). This CDR3 reads CASSLEANHGNTIYF. In DNA form, the CDR3 reads TGTGCCAGCAGCTTGGAGGCGAATCATGGAAACACCATATATTTT.

This clonotype was seen a handful of times. This rearrangement joins TRBV20-1 to TRBJ2-1, with 8 positions matching TRBD2. Trimming took 7 bases from V and 3 from J; bases not matched to a gene: 11. CDR3 length: 15 amino acids. The V gene's germline CDR1 is DFQATT and CDR2 SNEGSKA (reference sequence). The CDR3 protein is CSVSSGLWNYNEQFF. Here the CDR3 DNA reads TGCAGTGTCTCTAGCGGGCTTTGGAACTACAATGAGCAGTTCTTC.